The 14 T cell receptor beta chains listed next were all sequenced from one sample in a study of T cell responses to AZD1222 COVID-19 vaccine. TCRdb's copy holds only in-frame clones and misses some; the assay was immunoSEQ multiplex PCR. The repertoire includes about 140,000 clones, 80% to 95% of them detected once, and roughly 7% sits in the top ten. The sample here was peripheral blood, taken 28 days after the second AZD1222 dose. The origin of the receptors is an adult who received the AZD1222 COVID-19 vaccine.

The rearrangement uses TRBV12-3 or TRBV12-4 and TRBJ2-3; the D is unclear. Trimming stripped 3 bases from V and 1 base from J, with 5 bases between. This CDR3 is 13 amino acids long. This CDR3 is CASSLRRTDTQYF. The CDR3 DNA reads as TGTGCCAGCAGTTTGAGGCGCACAGATACGCAGTATTTT.

The chain employs TRBV10-3 and TRBJ1-5; D is perhaps TRBD1 (5 bases). With 3 bases removed from V and 4 bases from J, the gap between germline ends came to 7 bases. The CDR3 has 13 amino acids. Germline assignment: CDR1 ENHRY and CDR2 SYGVKD. The CDR3 region has the DNA TGTGCCATCAGTGACCAGGGAAATCAGCCCCAGCATTTT. Translation gives CAISDQGNQPQHF.

The V gene is TRBV9, the J gene TRBJ2-3; TRBD2 matches at 12 bases. Trimming took 1 base from V and 4 from J; bases not matched to a gene: 4. CDR1 is SGDLS, CDR2 YYNGEE, per germline. This CDR3 has 16 amino acids. The CDR3 DNA is TGTGCCAGCAGCGTACCTCGACTAGCGGGGGCAGATACGCAGTATTTT. Amino acids: CASSVPRLAGADTQYF.

This clone was counted once. V gene TRBV5-1 combines with J gene TRBJ1-4, with 9 bases aligning to TRBD1. The germline CDR1 and CDR2 sequences are SGHRS and YFSETQ. J gave up 8 bases and V 5 bases, and 13 bases lay outside the gene matches. The CDR3 is 16 amino acids. Here the CDR3 DNA reads TGCGCCAGCAGGTCCCGGGACAGGGTTCAAGGGGAAAAACTGTTTTTT. It codes for CASRSRDRVQGEKLFF.

In this sample, this clone turned up a few times. V is TRBV7-2 and J is TRBJ1-1; 8 nucleotides line up with TRBD1. The junction had 5 bases not matched to a gene; V was cut back by 5 bases and J by 0 bases. CDR1 SGHTA and CDR2 FQGNSA come from the germline V gene. The CDR3 runs 15 residues. CDR3 protein: CASSPRTGLNTEAFF. The CDR3, as DNA: TGTGCCAGCAGCCCCCGGACAGGGTTGAACACTGAAGCTTTCTTT.

V and J are TRBV6-5 and TRBJ1-1; no definite D call. V lost 2 bases to trimming and J lost 1 base, with 2 bases between them. From germline, CDR1 is MNHEY and CDR2 SVGAGI. The CDR3 runs 12 residues. CDR3 nucleotide sequence: TGTGCCAGCAGTTACGCGAACACTGAAGCTTTCTTT. Protein sequence: CASSYANTEAFF.

This chain uses TRBV3-1 (or the pseudogene TRBV3-2) with TRBJ1-1, with 7 bases that match TRBD1. This CDR3 has 16 amino acids. CDR1 is LGHDT and CDR2 is YNNKEL in the germline V gene (reference sequence). V was pared by 1 base and J by 1 base, with 6 bases of the junction left unmatched. The CDR3 protein is CASSQGAGGPNTEAFF. The CDR3 region has the DNA TGTGCCAGCAGCCAAGGCGCAGGGGGGCCGAACACTGAAGCTTTCTTT.

This chain joins TRBV29-1 and TRBJ1-2; TRBD1 is a possible D gene (5 bases). The ends were cut back, 7 bases at V and 10 bases at J, with 19 bases in the middle. Germline loops: CDR1 SQVTM, CDR2 ANQGSEA. This CDR3 comprises 12 residues. Written as DNA, the CDR3 is TGCAGCGCGCCGGGACCCCAGGGCGACTACACCTTC. Translating it yields CSAPGPQGDYTF.

The CDR3 bases are TGCAAGGCGGCGGACAGGGTAGGCTATGGCTACACCTTC. It specifies CKAADRVGYGYTF. The rearrangement uses TRBV29-1 and TRBJ1-2; 8 bases are a match to TRBD1. The CDR3 runs to 13 residues. Germline loops: CDR1 SQVTM, CDR2 ANQGSEA. The full variable domain, its missing parts supplied by reference TRBV29-1 and TRBJ1-2, is SAVISQKPSRDICQRGTSLTIQCQVDSQVTMMFWYRQQPGQSLTLIATANQGSEATYESGFVIDKFPISRPNLTFSTLTVSNMSPEDSSIYLCKAADRVGYGYTFGSGTRLTVV.

This clone was recorded once. This sequence joins TRBV9 and TRBJ1-5, with D maybe TRBD1 (5 bases). CDR3 length: 14 amino acids. V was cut by 2 bases and J by 5 bases, with 11 bases left in between. From germline, CDR1 is SGDLS and CDR2 YYNGEE. DNA of the CDR3: TGTGCCAGCAGCGTCGGGGACGGGTATCAGCCCCAGCATTTT. Translated, it gives CASSVGDGYQPQHF.

This clone came up once. The rearrangement links TRBV9 to TRBJ1-1, with D possibly matching TRBD1 (6 bases). This CDR3 has 14 amino acids. Trimming stripped 0 bases from V and 3 bases from J, with 9 bases between. Per germline, CDR1 SGDLS and CDR2 YYNGEE. CDR3 sequence: CASSVDGGDTEAFF. Written as DNA, the CDR3 is TGTGCCAGCAGCGTAGATGGGGGCGACACTGAAGCTTTCTTT.

This clone was observed once. Written as DNA, the CDR3 is TGTGCCAGCAGCTCCTTAGACAGGGGGGACACCATATATTTT. Protein: CASSSLDRGDTIYF. This sequence joins TRBV9 and TRBJ1-3; 9 nucleotides agree with TRBD1. This CDR3 contains 14 residues. The germline gives CDR1 SGDLS, CDR2 YYNGEE. J lost 8 bases, V lost 4 bases, and 7 bases had no gene match.

The chain joins TRBV5-8 to TRBJ1-5; D remains unclear. Germline values: CDR1 SGHTS, CDR2 YDEGEE. The V gene lost 2 bases and the J gene lost 3 bases, with 15 bases spanning the gap. The CDR3 has 16 amino acids. The CDR3 nucleotides are TGTGCCAGCAGCTTCGGGCAGCTTATTTACAATCAGCCCCAGCATTTT. This translates into CASSFGQLIYNQPQHF.

This rearrangement joins TRBV27 to TRBJ1-4, with D unresolved. Germline CDR1 is MNHEY and CDR2 is SMNVEV (reference sequence). Trimming pared 5 bases from V and 8 bases from J, leaving 18 bases between. This CDR3 comprises 15 residues. In DNA form, the CDR3 reads TGTGCCAGCAGTCCTTCCGCCTCGAGGAGGGAAAAACTGTTTTTT. Protein: CASSPSASRREKLFF.